This TCR beta chain was documented in a study of blood T cell repertoires in COVID-19. Germline CDR1 SGHTS, CDR2 YDEGEE. The V end was cut by 2 bases, the J end by 0 bases, with 9 bases between. This CDR3 is 16 amino acids long. In the authors' workflow: For nucleated cells, counts were estimated from reference gene primer amplification. Sequencing was performed with immunoSEQ multiplex PCR; in TCRdb, only in-frame clones are kept and a portion is missing. Clone size and the V and J calls come from that table; the DNA yielded D and trimming. The sample lists 200,000 or so clones; about 80% were seen once.

The chain couples TRBV5-8 to TRBJ1-6, with D possibly matching TRBD1 (5 bases). The sequencing input was PBMCs or T cells enriched from blood (not recorded which). The sequence came from a man aged 35-49 years who had recovered from COVID-19. CDR3 loop: CASSFDSYSYNSPLHF. CDR3 sequence (DNA): TGTGCCAGCAGCTTCGACAGCTACTCCTATAATTCACCCCTCCACTTT.